These T cell receptor beta chains were read from a single sample in a study of blood T cells in healthy people across ages. A single record per CDR3 protein comes from TCRdb applying MiXCR to the 5' RACE reads. The sample holds over a million distinct CDR3 sequences, around 43% seen once. The source material was blood. Receptor source: a woman aged 60-75 years in good health. The CDR3 runs from the conserved cysteine through the conserved F or W. The order of the fields is V gene, clone size, J gene, D gene, CDR3 length, CDR3 protein, CDR3 DNA. The D gene is left open where the match is weak. Clone size is stated in some rows and not others, as once, few, many or a class when expanded.

TRBV10-3	.	TRBJ1-2	.	13	CAISKDGLYGYTF	TGTGCCATCAGTAAGGACGGATTATATGGCTACACCTTC
TRBV15	few	TRBJ1-1	.	15	CATSRDRSVGTEAFF	TGTGCCACCAGCAGAGATAGGTCCGTCGGCACTGAAGCTTTCTTT
TRBV7-9	few	TRBJ1-2	.	12	CASSLDLGAYTF	TGTGCCAGCAGCTTAGACTTAGGTGCCTACACCTTC
TRBV6-1	few	TRBJ2-1	.	14	CASTELAAGGEQFF	TGTGCCAGCACTGAACTAGCCGCCGGAGGTGAGCAGTTCTTC
TRBV6-5	few	TRBJ2-7	TRBD1	17	CASSYRQGAMSSYEQYF	TGTGCCAGCAGTTATCGACAGGGGGCAATGAGCTCCTACGAGCAGTACTTC
TRBV4-1	.	TRBJ2-4	TRBD2	17	CASSQDPLAEAKNIQYF	TGCGCCAGCAGCCAAGATCCCCTAGCGGAGGCCAAAAACATTCAGTACTTC
TRBV20-1	.	TRBJ2-4	TRBD2	14	CSTRLAGAKNIQYF	TGCAGTACTAGACTAGCAGGAGCCAAAAACATTCAGTACTTC
TRBV2	.	TRBJ2-5	TRBD2	15	CASRATSGSQETQYF	TGTGCCAGCAGGGCGACTAGCGGGAGCCAAGAGACCCAGTACTTC
TRBV27	few	TRBJ2-7	.	13	CASRRLGGDEQYF	TGTGCCAGCCGTCGGTTAGGGGGTGACGAGCAGTACTTC
TRBV12-3/TRBV12-4	.	TRBJ2-1	TRBD2	15	CASSFGRRTYNEQFF	TGTGCCAGCAGTTTCGGGAGGAGAACCTACAATGAGCAGTTCTTC
TRBV3-1	.	TRBJ2-5	.	12	CASSQDPETQYF	TGTGCCAGCAGCCAAGATCCGGAGACCCAGTACTTC
TRBV6-6	.	TRBJ2-7	.	11	CASSAVYEQYF	TGTGCCAGCAGTGCGGTTTACGAGCAGTACTTC
TRBV20-1	.	TRBJ2-7	.	13	CSASLASRYEQYF	TGCAGTGCTAGCTTAGCGTCCCGCTACGAGCAGTACTTC
TRBV7-9	.	TRBJ1-1	TRBD1	14	CASSSNTGVTEAFF	TGTGCCAGCAGCTCCAACACAGGGGTCACTGAAGCTTTCTTT
TRBV2	.	TRBJ2-1	.	15	CASSVGGRVYNEQFF	TGTGCCAGCAGTGTGGGCGGGCGAGTCTACAATGAGCAGTTCTTC
TRBV6-2/TRBV6-3	few	TRBJ1-2	TRBD1	14	CASSPARGLYGYTF	TGTGCCAGCAGCCCTGCCAGGGGGCTCTATGGCTACACCTTC
TRBV4-1	.	TRBJ2-3	.	16	CASSPRDGGWTDTQYF	TGCGCCAGCAGCCCCCGGGACGGGGGTTGGACAGATACGCAGTATTTT
TRBV12-3/TRBV12-4	.	TRBJ2-4	TRBD1	16	CASSPRQGWDKNIQYF	TGTGCCAGCAGTCCCCGACAGGGTTGGGACAAAAACATTCAGTACTTC
TRBV9	.	TRBJ2-1	.	13	CASSGLDYNEQFF	TGTGCCAGCAGCGGACTAGATTACAATGAGCAGTTCTTC
TRBV12-3/TRBV12-4	.	TRBJ2-7	.	13	CASRRRGAYEQYF	TGTGCCAGTCGGCGGAGGGGGGCCTACGAGCAGTACTTC
TRBV12-3/TRBV12-4	once	TRBJ2-7	.	13	CASSGVTTYEQYF	TGTGCCAGCAGCGGAGTTACCACCTACGAGCAGTACTTC
TRBV2	.	TRBJ2-7	TRBD1	16	CASRANLGQGSYEQYF	TGTGCCAGCAGAGCCAATTTGGGACAGGGTTCCTACGAGCAGTACTTC
TRBV4-2	.	TRBJ2-7	.	16	CASSQPDRSSYNEQYF	TGTGCCAGCAGCCAACCCGACAGAAGCTCCTACAATGAGCAGTACTTC
TRBV27	few	TRBJ2-1	.	12	CASTGPRREQFF	TGTGCCAGCACGGGCCCCCGGAGGGAGCAGTTCTTC
TRBV9	many	TRBJ2-5	.	15	CASSVGKRSQETQYF	TGTGCCAGCAGCGTAGGGAAGCGGAGTCAAGAGACCCAGTACTTC
TRBV20-1	.	TRBJ2-1	TRBD2	17	CSASLGLAGRSYNEQFF	TGCAGTGCTAGTCTAGGACTAGCGGGACGCTCCTACAATGAGCAGTTCTTC
TRBV27	.	TRBJ1-5	.	17	CASSPHGTRNSNQPQHF	TGTGCCAGCAGTCCCCACGGGACCCGGAATAGCAATCAGCCCCAGCATTTT
TRBV6-2/TRBV6-3	.	TRBJ2-5	TRBD2	15	CASSQTSGRRKTQYF	TGTGCCAGCAGCCAGACTAGCGGGAGAAGAAAGACCCAGTACTTC
TRBV13	.	TRBJ2-7	TRBD2	16	CASSSGLATSYNEQYF	TGTGCCAGCAGCAGCGGACTAGCGACTTCCTACAATGAGCAGTACTTC
TRBV7-8	.	TRBJ2-1	.	12	CASSLASGEQFF	TGTGCCAGCAGCTTAGCCTCGGGTGAGCAGTTCTTC
TRBV6-5	.	TRBJ2-3	.	17	CASSYAKRDKNTDTQYF	TGTGCCAGCAGTTACGCGAAGCGGGACAAGAACACAGATACGCAGTATTTT
TRBV20-1	.	TRBJ2-1	TRBD2	15	CSARELAGEYNEQFF	TGCAGTGCTAGAGAGTTAGCGGGGGAGTACAATGAGCAGTTCTTC
TRBV6-1	.	TRBJ2-3	TRBD1	18	CASSPYADRVGITDTQYF	TGTGCCAGCAGTCCATATGCGGACAGGGTTGGGATCACAGATACGCAGTATTTT
TRBV2	many	TRBJ2-3	TRBD2	16	CASSDARLAGTDTQYF	TGTGCCAGCAGCGACGCTCGACTAGCGGGCACAGATACGCAGTATTTT
TRBV7-9	.	TRBJ1-1	TRBD1	15	CASSPPRTGLSEAFF	TGTGCCAGCAGCCCACCTAGGACAGGGCTCTCTGAAGCTTTCTTT
TRBV29-1	few	TRBJ2-3	.	9	CSVPESQYF	TGCAGCGTTCCCGAGTCGCAGTATTTT
TRBV5-1	.	TRBJ2-5	.	11	CASSLLKTQYF	TGCGCCAGCAGCTTGTTGAAGACCCAGTACTTC
TRBV6-6	few	TRBJ1-1	.	16	CASTRDTLLVNTEAFF	TGTGCCAGCACCCGGGACACCCTTCTGGTGAACACTGAAGCTTTCTTT
TRBV7-9	.	TRBJ2-5	TRBD2	16	CASSPTTSGSYETQYF	TGTGCCAGCAGCCCGACTACTAGCGGGAGTTACGAGACCCAGTACTTC
TRBV7-2	.	TRBJ2-5	TRBD1	14	CASSEDRDQETQYF	TGTGCCAGCAGCGAGGACAGGGATCAAGAGACCCAGTACTTC
TRBV11-2	.	TRBJ1-2	.	13	CASSSVAGDGYTF	TGTGCCAGCAGCTCCGTAGCGGGTGACGGCTACACCTTC
TRBV6-5	.	TRBJ1-2	TRBD1	15	CASSRVAGTGNGYTF	TGTGCCAGCAGTAGAGTCGCCGGGACAGGGAATGGCTACACCTTC
TRBV20-1	.	TRBJ2-5	.	12	CSTRTPGGSQYF	TGCAGTACACGGACACCAGGAGGGTCCCAGTACTTC
TRBV29-1	once	TRBJ1-4	.	14	CSARLAQTNEKLFF	TGCAGCGCTCGCCTTGCGCAAACTAATGAAAAACTGTTTTTT
TRBV11-2	few	TRBJ1-4	.	15	CASSLSPTGNEKLFF	TGTGCCAGCAGCTTAAGTCCTACGGGGAATGAAAAACTGTTTTTT
TRBV6-2/TRBV6-3	few	TRBJ2-1	TRBD2	16	CASRHPLAGGYNEQFF	TGTGCCAGCAGGCACCCCCTGGCGGGAGGGTACAATGAGCAGTTCTTC
TRBV28	.	TRBJ2-1	TRBD1	15	CASNPTGKGYNEQFF	TGTGCCAGCAACCCGACAGGGAAAGGGTATAATGAGCAGTTCTTC
TRBV28	.	TRBJ1-6	.	16	CASTTMSEVDNSPLHF	TGTGCCAGCACCACCATGTCGGAAGTAGACAATTCACCCCTCCACTTT
TRBV6-5	.	TRBJ1-1	TRBD1	15	CASSPLTGVKAEAFF	TGTGCCAGCAGTCCCCTGACAGGGGTGAAAGCTGAAGCTTTCTTT
TRBV12-3/TRBV12-4	.	TRBJ1-4	.	15	CASSSGGVKNEKLFF	TGTGCCAGCAGTTCTGGAGGGGTGAAGAATGAAAAACTGTTTTTT
TRBV5-1	.	TRBJ2-6	.	15	CASSSQGYGANVLTF	TGCGCCAGCAGCTCACAGGGATATGGGGCCAACGTCCTGACTTTC
TRBV5-6	.	TRBJ2-7	.	14	CASNTLRGDYEQYF	TGTGCCAGCAACACCCTACGCGGCGACTACGAGCAGTACTTC
TRBV28	.	TRBJ1-5	.	14	CASSLQQGIRPQHF	TGTGCCAGCAGTTTACAGCAGGGAATACGGCCCCAGCATTTT
TRBV27	.	TRBJ2-5	TRBD2	17	CASSWGRLAGGGETQYF	TGTGCCAGCAGTTGGGGGCGACTAGCGGGAGGAGGGGAGACCCAGTACTTC
TRBV29-1	.	TRBJ2-1	TRBD1	14	CSGGGQGTYNEQFF	TGCAGCGGCGGAGGACAGGGAACCTACAATGAGCAGTTCTTC